Below, 17 T cell receptor beta chains from the same sample are listed, as sequenced in a study of post-analysis software for immune sequencing data. The study, taken as a whole, reports: Five TRBV segments, including TRBV5-6, TRBV5-1 and TRBV20-1, were more frequent in patients than controls.

Their recognized antigens are unknown. Built from TCR beta cDNA, the libraries had unique molecular identifiers in them. TCRdb redid the calling of the PCR reads with MiXCR, one entry per CDR3 protein. Of about half a million distinct CDR3 sequences listed, under 40% are singletons. Specimen: blood. The receptors were gathered from a girl aged 2 to 17 with multiple sclerosis.

This clonotype was recorded a few times. V gene TRBV2 combines with J gene TRBJ1-2, with 8 bases that match TRBD1. The CDR3 is 17 residues long. Unmatched junction bases numbered 12, after V lost 2 bases and J lost 4 bases. Germline lookup yields CDR1 SNHLY and CDR2 FYNNEI. CDR3 nucleotide sequence: TGTGCCAGCAGTGAACAGGACAGGGCGGCTTGGCTCTATGGCTACACCTTC. Its translation: CASSEQDRAAWLYGYTF.

The rearrangement links TRBV5-5 to TRBJ1-2; D gene ambiguous. The CDR3 is 13 amino acids. Germline assignment: CDR1 SGHKS and CDR2 YYEKEE (reference sequence). Trimming stripped 4 bases from V and 6 bases from J, with 13 bases between. The CDR3 nucleotides read TGTGCCAGCAGCCAATCCCACCTTCATGGCTACACCTTC. It specifies CASSQSHLHGYTF.

This clonotype showed up just a few times. This rearrangement joins TRBV16 to TRBJ1-2; 9 nucleotides align to TRBD1. Looked up from germline, CDR1 is KGHSY and CDR2 is FQNENV. The CDR3 extends over 15 amino acids. The ends lost 4 bases at V and 2 bases at J; junction bases unmatched: 5. CDR3 bases: TGTGCCAGCAGCCTTGTCGGACAGGGGAACTATGGCTACACCTTC. Translated, it gives CASSLVGQGNYGYTF.

This clonotype appeared once. This chain joins TRBV11-3 and TRBJ2-2; no clear D gene. Trimming cost V 4 bases and J 0 bases, with 12 bases left between them. CDR1 is SGHNT, CDR2 YENEEA, per germline. CDR3 length equals 16 residues. The CDR3 DNA is TGTGCCAGCAGCTCGAGGTCGAACTCGAACACCGGGGAGCTGTTTTTT. Its translation: CASSSRSNSNTGELFF.

This clonotype has just a few counts. The V and J genes are TRBV7-9 and TRBJ1-2, with D maybe TRBD1 (6 bases). Germline CDR1 reads SEHNR; CDR2 reads FQNEAQ (reference sequence). The V end lost 4 bases, the J end lost 4 bases, and 25 bases lay between the germline ends. The CDR3 is made up of 18 amino acids. The CDR3 bases are TGTGCCAGCAGCTCTACTTCCGGGACAACCAGAGAAATCTATGGCTACACCTTC. Amino acids: CASSSTSGTTREIYGYTF. The whole variable domain, remainder taken from reference TRBV7-9 and TRBJ1-2, is DTGVSQNPRHKITKRGQNVTFRCDPISEHNRLYWYRQTLGQGPEFLTYFQNEAQLEKSRLLSDRFSAERPKGSFSTLEIQRTEQGDSAMYLCASSSTSGTTREIYGYTFGSGTRLTVV.

There are many counts of this clonotype. The chain is built from TRBV5-1 and TRBJ1-2; TRBD1 is a possible D gene (6 bases). Trimming cost V 3 bases and J 5 bases, with 8 bases left between them. CDR1 and CDR2 from the germline V gene are SGHRS and YFSETQ. CDR3 length: 12 residues. The CDR3 DNA follows: TGCGCCAGCAGCTCCGGACAGTATGGCTACACCTTC. This gives the protein CASSSGQYGYTF.

The genes are TRBV4-1 and TRBJ2-5, with D tentatively TRBD1 (5 bases). This CDR3 comprises 17 residues. Germline-derived CDR1 and CDR2 are MGHRA and YSYEKL. Trimming shortened V by 3 bases and J by 0 bases, and 17 bases separated the two germline ends. The CDR3 here is CASSHSGSRANQETQYF. CDR3 bases: TGCGCCAGCAGCCATTCGGGCAGCAGGGCTAACCAAGAGACCCAGTACTTC.

The rearrangement joins TRBV20-1 to TRBJ1-5; no firm D call. V was shortened by 5 bases and J by 2 bases, with 7 bases between the two germline ends. This CDR3 contains 12 residues. Germline lookup yields CDR1 DFQATT and CDR2 SNEGSKA (reference sequence). CDR3 nucleotides: TGCAGTGCTGTTCTGGGCAATCAGCCCCAGCATTTT. This encodes CSAVLGNQPQHF.

This clonotype was counted only a few times. This chain uses TRBV7-3 with TRBJ1-5; D may be TRBD1 (6 bases). Trimming cost V 5 bases and J 5 bases, with 13 bases left between them. The length of the CDR3 is 14 residues. CDR1 and CDR2 (germline): SGHTA, FQGTGA. CDR3 protein: CASSASGADQPQHF. Here the CDR3 DNA reads TGTGCCAGCAGCGCATCAGGGGCAGATCAGCCCCAGCATTTT.

V usage is TRBV7-9 and J usage is TRBJ2-3; D call uncertain. The CDR3 spans 14 residues. CDR1 is SEHNR and CDR2 is FQNEAQ in the germline V gene (reference sequence). V dropped 2 bases and J dropped 1 base, with 7 bases sitting between them. This CDR3 is CASSLTSRTDTQYF. The DNA for the CDR3 is TGTGCCAGCAGCTTAACGTCCCGCACAGATACGCAGTATTTT. Based on the CDR3 plus reference TRBV7-9 and TRBJ2-3, the full variable domain is DTGVSQNPRHKITKRGQNVTFRCDPISEHNRLYWYRQTLGQGPEFLTYFQNEAQLEKSRLLSDRFSAERPKGSFSTLEIQRTEQGDSAMYLCASSLTSRTDTQYFGPGTRLTVL.

This clonotype was seen a handful of times. This chain joins TRBV11-2 and TRBJ2-1; 7 nucleotides match TRBD1. Germline V gene data show CDR1 as SGHAT and CDR2 as FQNNGV. This CDR3 comprises 13 residues. V dropped 5 bases and J dropped 8; count of bases not matched to a gene: 6. CDR3 DNA: TGTGCCAGCAGCCTCCGGACAGGCGATGAGCAGTTCTTC. It encodes CASSLRTGDEQFF. Supplemented by reference TRBV11-2 and TRBJ2-1, the full variable domain reads EAGVAQSPRYKIIEKRQSVAFWCNPISGHATLYWYQQILGQGPKLLIQFQNNGVVDDSQLPKDRFSAERLKGVDSTLKIQPAKLEDSAVYLCASSLRTGDEQFFGPGTRLTVL.

The CDR3 DNA sequence: TGTGCCAGCAGTTTATCGCAACTTACCGGGGAGCTGTTTTTT. Translated, it gives CASSLSQLTGELFF. V usage is TRBV27 and J usage is TRBJ2-2, with D unresolved. The CDR3 covers 14 residues. V lost 0 bases to trimming and J lost 5 bases, with 7 bases between them. Per the germline V gene, CDR1 is MNHEY and CDR2 is SMNVEV (reference sequence).

A few counts support this clonotype. As DNA, the CDR3 is TGTGCCAGCAGCCAAGAGTCCTATGGCTACACCTTC. Translation: CASSQESYGYTF. The gene calls are TRBV4-2 and TRBJ1-2; the D is unclear. Germline V gene sequence: CDR1 LGHNA, CDR2 YNFKEQ. CDR3 size: 12 residues. Between the trimmed V and J ends, which lost 0 bases and 4 bases, there was a span of 3 bases.

V is TRBV6-2 or TRBV6-3 and J is TRBJ1-1; 10 bases align to TRBD1. Unmatched junction bases numbered 9, after V lost 2 bases and J lost 3 bases. This CDR3 comprises 17 residues. Per germline, CDR1 MNHEY and CDR2 SVGEGT. DNA of the CDR3: TGTGCCAGCAGTTACCACTTGACGGGACAGGGGTACACTGAAGCTTTCTTT. It yields the protein CASSYHLTGQGYTEAFF.

This clonotype was seen ten or more times. The chain links TRBV2 to TRBJ2-5, with 9 bases lining up with TRBD2. This CDR3 spans 15 amino acids. Germline V gene lookup returns CDR1 SNHLY and CDR2 FYNNEI. Germline trimming cut 3 bases from V and 2 bases from J; bases unmatched to any gene: 4. CDR3 coding DNA: TGTGCCAGCAGTGACGGGCTAGCGGGACAAGAGACCCAGTACTTC. Translated, it gives CASSDGLAGQETQYF.

The chain has TRBV4-1 and TRBJ1-2, with 8 bases lining up with TRBD1. CDR1 and CDR2 from the germline V gene are MGHRA and YSYEKL. Germline trimming cut 4 bases from V and 2 bases from J; bases unmatched to any gene: 15. The CDR3 contains 18 residues. Here the CDR3 DNA reads TGCGCCAGCAGCCCTTCAGGGGGCGGCTTCGACAAGAACTATGGCTACACCTTC. Its translation: CASSPSGGGFDKNYGYTF.

The chain uses TRBV7-2 and TRBJ2-1; D is uncertain. CDR1 is SGHTA and CDR2 is FQGNSA in the germline V gene. V shed 1 base and J shed 3 bases, with 13 bases lying between them. The CDR3 runs to 16 residues. CDR3: CASSLGGTAGYNEQFF. For the CDR3, the DNA is TGTGCCAGCAGCTTAGGGGGAACAGCAGGCTACAATGAGCAGTTCTTC.